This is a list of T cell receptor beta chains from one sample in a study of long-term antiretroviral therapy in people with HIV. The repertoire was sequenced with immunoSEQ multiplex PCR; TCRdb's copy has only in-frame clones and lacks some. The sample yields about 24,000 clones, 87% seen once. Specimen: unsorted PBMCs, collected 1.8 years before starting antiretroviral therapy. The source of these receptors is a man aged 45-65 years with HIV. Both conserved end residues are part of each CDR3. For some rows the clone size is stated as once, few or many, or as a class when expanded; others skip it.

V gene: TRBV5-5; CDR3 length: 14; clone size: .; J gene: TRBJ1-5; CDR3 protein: CASSPDRVNQPQHF
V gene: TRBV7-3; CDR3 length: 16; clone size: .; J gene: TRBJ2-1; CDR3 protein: CASSLGLAGYYNEQFF
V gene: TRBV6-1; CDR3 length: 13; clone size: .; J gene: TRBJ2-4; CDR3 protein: CASSDESGTAQYF
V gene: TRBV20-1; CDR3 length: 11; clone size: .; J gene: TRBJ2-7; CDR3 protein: CSADRSYEQYF
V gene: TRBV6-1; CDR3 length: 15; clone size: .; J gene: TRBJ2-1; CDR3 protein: CASSEVPTLSNEQFF
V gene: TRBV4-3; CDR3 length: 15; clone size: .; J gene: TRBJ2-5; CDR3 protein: CASSQEQGVQETQYF
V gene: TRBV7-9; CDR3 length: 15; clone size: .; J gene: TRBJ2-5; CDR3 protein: CASSKRLAGGETQYF
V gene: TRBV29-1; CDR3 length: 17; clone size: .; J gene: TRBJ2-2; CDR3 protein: CSVGLAGGPGNTGELFF
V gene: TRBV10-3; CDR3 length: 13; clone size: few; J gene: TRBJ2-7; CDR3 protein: CAIKRSESYEQYF
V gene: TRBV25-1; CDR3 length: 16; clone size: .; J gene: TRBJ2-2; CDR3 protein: CASSDMRGKNTGELFF
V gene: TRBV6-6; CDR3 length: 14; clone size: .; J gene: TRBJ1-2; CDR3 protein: CASSYDSSNYGYTF
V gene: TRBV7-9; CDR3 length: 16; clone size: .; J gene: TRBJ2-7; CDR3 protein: CASSPQGSRAPYEQYF
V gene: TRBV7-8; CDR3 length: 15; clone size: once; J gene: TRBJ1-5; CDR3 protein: CASSPSRQGRQPQHF
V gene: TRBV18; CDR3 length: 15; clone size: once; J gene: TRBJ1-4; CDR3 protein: CASSPSGGLNEKLFF
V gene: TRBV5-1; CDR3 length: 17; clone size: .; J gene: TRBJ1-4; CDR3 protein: CASSQTKGTVQGEKLFF
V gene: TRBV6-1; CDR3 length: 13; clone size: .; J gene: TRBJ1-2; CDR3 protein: CASSEFDSYGYTF
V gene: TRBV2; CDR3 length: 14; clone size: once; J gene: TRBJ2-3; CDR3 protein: CARPLRGVTDTQYF
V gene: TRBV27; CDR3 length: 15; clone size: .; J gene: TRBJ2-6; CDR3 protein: CASTSQKTGANVLTF
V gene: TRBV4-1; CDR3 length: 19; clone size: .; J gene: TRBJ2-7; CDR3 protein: CASSRKVQDSSLGSYEQYF
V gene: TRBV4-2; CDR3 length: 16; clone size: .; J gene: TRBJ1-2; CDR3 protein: CASSQNLVEGGYGYTF
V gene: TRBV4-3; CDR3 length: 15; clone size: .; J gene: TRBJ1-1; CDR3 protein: CASSQHATSGQEAFF
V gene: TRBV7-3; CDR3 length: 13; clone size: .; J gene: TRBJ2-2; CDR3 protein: CASSLASAGELFF
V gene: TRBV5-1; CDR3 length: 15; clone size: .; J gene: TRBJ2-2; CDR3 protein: CASQRLAGEAGELFF
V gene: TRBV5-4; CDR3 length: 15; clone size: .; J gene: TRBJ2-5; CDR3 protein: CASSPQGTVQETQYF
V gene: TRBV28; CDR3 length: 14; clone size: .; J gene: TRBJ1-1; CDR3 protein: CASSIPRGNTEAFF
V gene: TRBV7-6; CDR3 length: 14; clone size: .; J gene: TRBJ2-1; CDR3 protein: CASSESMAGDEQFF
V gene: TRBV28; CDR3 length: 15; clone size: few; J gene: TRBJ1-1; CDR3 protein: CASSWAGGSVSGAFF
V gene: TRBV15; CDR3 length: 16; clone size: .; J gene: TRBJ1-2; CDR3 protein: CATSRDVGQGSGGYTF
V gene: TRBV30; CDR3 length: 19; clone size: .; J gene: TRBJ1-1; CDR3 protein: CAWSVGRGQRGGMNTEAFF
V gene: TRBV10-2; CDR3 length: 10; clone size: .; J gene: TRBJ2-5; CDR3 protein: CASSMGTQYF
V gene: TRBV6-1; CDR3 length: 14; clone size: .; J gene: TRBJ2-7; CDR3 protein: CASNPGTAFYEQYF
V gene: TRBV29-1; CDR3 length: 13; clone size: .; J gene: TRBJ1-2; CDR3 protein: CSVLYSTNYGYTF
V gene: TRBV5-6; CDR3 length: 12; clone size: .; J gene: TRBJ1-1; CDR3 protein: CASSLGAAEAFF
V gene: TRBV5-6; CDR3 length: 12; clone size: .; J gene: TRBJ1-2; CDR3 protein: CASSLGFGGYTF
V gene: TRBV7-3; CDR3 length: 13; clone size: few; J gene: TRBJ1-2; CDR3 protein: CASSPTGGNGYTF
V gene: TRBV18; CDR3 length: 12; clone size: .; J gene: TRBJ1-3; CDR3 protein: CASSPGAESIYF
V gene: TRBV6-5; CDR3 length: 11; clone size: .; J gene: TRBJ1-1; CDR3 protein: CASSLAGEAFF
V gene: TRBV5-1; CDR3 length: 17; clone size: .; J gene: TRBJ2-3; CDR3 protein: CASSLGYGAGGADTQYF
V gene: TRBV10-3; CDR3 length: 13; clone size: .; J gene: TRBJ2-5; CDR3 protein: CAISESQEETQYF
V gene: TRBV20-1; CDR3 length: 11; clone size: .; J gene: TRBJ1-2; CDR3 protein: CSAAPNYGYTF